This T cell receptor beta chain was sequenced in a study of PD-1 blockade in classical Hodgkin lymphoma. The time point was: cycle 4 day 1 (C4D1), after six to seven weeks of nivolumab. In every patient, relapse followed autologous stem cell transplantation, while exposure to brentuximab vedotin differed. CDR1 and CDR2 (germline): MDHEN, SYDVKM. V lost 8 bases and J 7 bases, leaving 20 bases between the germline ends. CDR3 length equals 14 residues. TCRdb keeps only in-frame clones here, not all; method: immunoSEQ multiplex PCR. The data hold about 32,000 clones, with around 80% observed a single time.

The rearrangement links TRBV28 to TRBJ1-2; a possible D gene is TRBD1 (5 bases). The sequence was collected from a human donor with classical Hodgkin lymphoma. The sample in question was peripheral blood mononuclear cells (PBMCs), obtained before the fourth cycle of nivolumab. The CDR3 loop reads CASRFGGTVPGYTF. CDR3 sequence (DNA): TGTGCCAGCCGATTCGGAGGGACGGTCCCTGGCTACACCTTC.